The clone carrying this T cell receptor (beta chain) was seen a few times. What it binds is unknown. The sample comes from a study of T cells in Graves' hyperthyroidism and ophthalmopathy. This CDR3 spans 14 amino acids. The germline V gene encodes CDR1 SGDLS and CDR2 YYNGEE. Between the trimmed V and J ends, which lost 1 base and 6 bases, there was a span of 12 bases. Amplification of TCR beta CDR3 regions used RNA as the template. HTBI primers were used for first-round RT-PCR of the TCR CDR3. In TCRdb, the multiplex PCR reads were re-called with MiXCR into one record per CDR3 protein. Of under 650,000 distinct CDR3 sequences in the sample, 15% to 20% were seen once. Study findings and constraints: In validation, the model predicted ophthalmopathy. These predictions came a median about 6 months before onset.

The sample consisted of blood. This sequence originates from a woman under 40 with Graves' hyperthyroidism. This chain uses TRBV9 with TRBJ2-3; D might be TRBD1 (6 bases). CDR3 sequence (DNA): TGTGCCAGCAGCGTACAGGACAGTCTGGATACGCAGTATTTT. Protein sequence: CASSVQDSLDTQYF.